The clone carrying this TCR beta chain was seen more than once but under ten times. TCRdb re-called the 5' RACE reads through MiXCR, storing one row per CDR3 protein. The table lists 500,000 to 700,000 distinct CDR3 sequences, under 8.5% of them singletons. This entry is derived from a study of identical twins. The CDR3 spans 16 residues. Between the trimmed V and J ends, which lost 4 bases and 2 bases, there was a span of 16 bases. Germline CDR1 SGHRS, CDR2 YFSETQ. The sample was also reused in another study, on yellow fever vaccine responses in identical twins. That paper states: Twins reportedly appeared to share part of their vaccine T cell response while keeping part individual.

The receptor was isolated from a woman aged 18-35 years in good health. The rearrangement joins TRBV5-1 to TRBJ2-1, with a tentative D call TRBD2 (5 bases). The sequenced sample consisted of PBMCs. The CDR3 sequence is CASSQMESGTYNEQFF. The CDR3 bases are TGCGCCAGCAGCCAGATGGAGAGCGGCACCTACAATGAGCAGTTCTTC.